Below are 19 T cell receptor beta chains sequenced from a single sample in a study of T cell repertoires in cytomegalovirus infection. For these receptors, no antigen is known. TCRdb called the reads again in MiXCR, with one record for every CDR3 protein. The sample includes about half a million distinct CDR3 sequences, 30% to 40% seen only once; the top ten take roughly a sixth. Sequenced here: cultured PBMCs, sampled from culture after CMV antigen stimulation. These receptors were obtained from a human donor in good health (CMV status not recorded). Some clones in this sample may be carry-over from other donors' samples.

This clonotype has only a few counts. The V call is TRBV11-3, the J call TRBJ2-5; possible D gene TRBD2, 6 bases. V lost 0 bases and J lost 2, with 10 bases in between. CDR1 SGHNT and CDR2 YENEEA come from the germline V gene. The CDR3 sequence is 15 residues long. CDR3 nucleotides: TGTGCCAGCAGCTTAGATGGAGGGGATCAAGAGACCCAGTACTTC. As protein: CASSLDGGDQETQYF.

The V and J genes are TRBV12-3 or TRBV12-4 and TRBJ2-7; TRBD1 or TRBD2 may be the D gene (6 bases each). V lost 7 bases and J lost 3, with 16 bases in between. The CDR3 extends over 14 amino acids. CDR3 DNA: TGTGCCAGCACCAAGGGGGGTTATTTCTACGAGCAGTACTTC. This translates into CASTKGGYFYEQYF.

In DNA form, the CDR3 reads TGTGCCAGCAGTTTTACGCTGCAGGGCTTCATGAACACTGAAGCTTTCTTT. Translation gives CASSFTLQGFMNTEAFF. The chain couples TRBV12-3 or TRBV12-4 to TRBJ1-1; perhaps TRBD1 as D (5 bases). The CDR3 loop spans 17 amino acids. Between the trimmed V and J ends, which lost 3 bases and 0 bases, there was a span of 17 bases.

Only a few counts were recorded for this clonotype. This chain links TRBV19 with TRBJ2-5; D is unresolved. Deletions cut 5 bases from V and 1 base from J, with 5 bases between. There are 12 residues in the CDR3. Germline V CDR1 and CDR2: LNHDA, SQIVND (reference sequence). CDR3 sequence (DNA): TGTGCCAGTAGTGACATCCAAGAGACCCAGTACTTC. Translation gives CASSDIQETQYF.

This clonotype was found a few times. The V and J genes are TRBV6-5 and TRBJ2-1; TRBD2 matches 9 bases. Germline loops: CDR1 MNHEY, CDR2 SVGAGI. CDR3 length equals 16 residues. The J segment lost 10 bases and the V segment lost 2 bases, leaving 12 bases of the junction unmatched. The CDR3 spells CASSYTTAGGPREQFF. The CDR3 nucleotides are TGTGCCAGCAGTTACACGACTGCGGGAGGGCCTAGGGAGCAGTTCTTC.

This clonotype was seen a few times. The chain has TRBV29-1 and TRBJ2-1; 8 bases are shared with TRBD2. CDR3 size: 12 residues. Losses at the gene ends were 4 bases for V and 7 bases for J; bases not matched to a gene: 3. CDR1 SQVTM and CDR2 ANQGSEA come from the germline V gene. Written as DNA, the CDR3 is TGCAGCGTTGGTGGCGGGAGGAATGAGCAGTTCTTC. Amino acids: CSVGGGRNEQFF.

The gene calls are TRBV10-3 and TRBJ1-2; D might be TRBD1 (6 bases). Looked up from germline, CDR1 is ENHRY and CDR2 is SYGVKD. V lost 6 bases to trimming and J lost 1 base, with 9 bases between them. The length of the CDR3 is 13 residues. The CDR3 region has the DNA TGTGCCATCAGCCCAGGGGTTAACTATGGCTACACCTTC. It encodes CAISPGVNYGYTF.

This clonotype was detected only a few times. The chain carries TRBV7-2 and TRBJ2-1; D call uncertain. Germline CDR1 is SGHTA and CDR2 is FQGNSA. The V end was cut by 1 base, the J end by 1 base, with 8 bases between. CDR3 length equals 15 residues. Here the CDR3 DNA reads TGTGCCAGCAGCTTAGGTGTGACTTCCTACAATGAGCAGTTCTTC. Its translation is CASSLGVTSYNEQFF.

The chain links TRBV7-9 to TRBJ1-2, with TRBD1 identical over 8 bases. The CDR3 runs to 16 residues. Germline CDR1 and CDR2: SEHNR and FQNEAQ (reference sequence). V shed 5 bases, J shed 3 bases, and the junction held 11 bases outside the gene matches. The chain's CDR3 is CASSPPYGQGYYGYTF. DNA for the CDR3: TGTGCCAGCAGCCCTCCTTATGGACAGGGTTACTATGGCTACACCTTC.

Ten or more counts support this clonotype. CDR3 region: CASSLESGVSHTQYF. The CDR3 DNA sequence: TGTGCCAGCAGCTTAGAGTCGGGGGTTAGCCATACGCAGTATTTT. The rearrangement joins TRBV7-2 to TRBJ2-3; weak D call: TRBD2 (6 bases). The germline V gene encodes CDR1 SGHTA and CDR2 FQGNSA. The CDR3 has 15 amino acids. The germline V and J ends were trimmed by 1 base and 7 bases, with 15 bases remaining between them.

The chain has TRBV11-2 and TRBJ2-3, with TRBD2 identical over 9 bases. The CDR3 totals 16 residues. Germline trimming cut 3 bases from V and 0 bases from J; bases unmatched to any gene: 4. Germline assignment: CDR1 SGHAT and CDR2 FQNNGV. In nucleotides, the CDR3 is TGTGCCAGCAGCTTCCGCGGGAGGGATAGCACAGATACGCAGTATTTT. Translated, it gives CASSFRGRDSTDTQYF.

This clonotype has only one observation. The CDR3 loop reads CASSGQNEKLFF. In DNA form, the CDR3 reads TGTGCCAGCAGTGGTCAGAATGAAAAACTGTTTTTT. This chain joins TRBV27 and TRBJ1-4; D unclear. Germline values: CDR1 MNHEY, CDR2 SMNVEV (reference sequence). V lost 5 bases to trimming and J lost 5 bases, with 6 bases between them. CDR3 length: 12 residues.

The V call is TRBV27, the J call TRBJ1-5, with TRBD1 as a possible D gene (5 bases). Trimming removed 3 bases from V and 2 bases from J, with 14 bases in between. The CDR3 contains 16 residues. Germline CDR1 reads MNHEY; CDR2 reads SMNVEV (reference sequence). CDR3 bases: TGTGCCAGCAGTTTTTTAGGAGGGGAAGGCAATCAGCCCCAGCATTTT. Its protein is CASSFLGGEGNQPQHF.

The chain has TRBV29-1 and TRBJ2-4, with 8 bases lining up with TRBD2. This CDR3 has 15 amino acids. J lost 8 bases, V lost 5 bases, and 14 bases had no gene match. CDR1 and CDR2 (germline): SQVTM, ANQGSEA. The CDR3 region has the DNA TGCAGCGTTTCCTCCGGGACTAGAAGTGGGTACATTCAGTACTTC. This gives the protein CSVSSGTRSGYIQYF.

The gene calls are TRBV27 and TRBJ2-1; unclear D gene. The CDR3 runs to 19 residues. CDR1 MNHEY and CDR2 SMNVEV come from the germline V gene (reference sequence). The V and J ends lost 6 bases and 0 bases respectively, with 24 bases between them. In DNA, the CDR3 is TGTGCCAGCAGCCTATCCTTCCTACCGCGGCGGCACTCCTACAATGAGCAGTTCTTC. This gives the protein CASSLSFLPRRHSYNEQFF.

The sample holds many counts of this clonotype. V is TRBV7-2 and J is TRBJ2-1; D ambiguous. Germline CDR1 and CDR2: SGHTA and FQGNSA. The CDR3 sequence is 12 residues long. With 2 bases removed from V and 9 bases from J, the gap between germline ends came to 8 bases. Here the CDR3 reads CASSLYNGEQFF. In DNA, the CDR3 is TGTGCCAGCAGCTTATATAACGGTGAGCAGTTCTTC.

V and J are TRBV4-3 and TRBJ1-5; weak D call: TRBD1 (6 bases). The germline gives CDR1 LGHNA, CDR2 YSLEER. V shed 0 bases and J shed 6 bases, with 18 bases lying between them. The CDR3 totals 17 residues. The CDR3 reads CASSQDPPQGPFQPQHF. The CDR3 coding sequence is TGCGCCAGCAGCCAAGATCCGCCACAGGGACCTTTTCAGCCCCAGCATTTT.

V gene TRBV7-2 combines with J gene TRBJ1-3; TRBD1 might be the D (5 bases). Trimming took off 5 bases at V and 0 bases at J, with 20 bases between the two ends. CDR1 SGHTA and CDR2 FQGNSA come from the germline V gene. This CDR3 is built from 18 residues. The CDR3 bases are TGTGCCAGCAGCCCCTGGGGGGTGCCCAGCTCCTCTGGAAACACCATATATTTT. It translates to CASSPWGVPSSSGNTIYF.

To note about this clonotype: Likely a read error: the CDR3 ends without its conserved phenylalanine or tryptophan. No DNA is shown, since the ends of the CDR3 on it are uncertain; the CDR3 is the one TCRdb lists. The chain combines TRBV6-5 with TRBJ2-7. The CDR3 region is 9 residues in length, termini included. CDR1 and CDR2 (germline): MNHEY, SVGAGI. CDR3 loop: CASSYYKED.